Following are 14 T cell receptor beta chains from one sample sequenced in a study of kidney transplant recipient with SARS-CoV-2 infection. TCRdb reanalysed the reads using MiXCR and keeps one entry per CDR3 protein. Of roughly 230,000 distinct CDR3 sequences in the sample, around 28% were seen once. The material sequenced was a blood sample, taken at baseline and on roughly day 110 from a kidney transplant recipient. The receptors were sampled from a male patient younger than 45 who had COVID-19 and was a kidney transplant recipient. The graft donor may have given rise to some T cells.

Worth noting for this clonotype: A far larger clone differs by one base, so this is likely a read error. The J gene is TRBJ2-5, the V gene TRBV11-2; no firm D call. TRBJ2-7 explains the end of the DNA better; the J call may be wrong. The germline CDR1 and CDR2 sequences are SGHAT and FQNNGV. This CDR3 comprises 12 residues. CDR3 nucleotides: TGTGCCAGCAGCTTAAATTCCTTCGAGCAGTACTTC. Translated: CASSLNSFEQYF.

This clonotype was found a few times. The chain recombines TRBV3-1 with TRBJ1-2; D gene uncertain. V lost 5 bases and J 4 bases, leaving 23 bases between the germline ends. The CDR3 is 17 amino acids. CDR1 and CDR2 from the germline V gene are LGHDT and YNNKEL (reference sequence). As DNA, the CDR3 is TGTGCCAGCAGCTGTCGGCACACCCTTCGAAAGACCTATGGCTACACCTTC. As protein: CASSCRHTLRKTYGYTF.

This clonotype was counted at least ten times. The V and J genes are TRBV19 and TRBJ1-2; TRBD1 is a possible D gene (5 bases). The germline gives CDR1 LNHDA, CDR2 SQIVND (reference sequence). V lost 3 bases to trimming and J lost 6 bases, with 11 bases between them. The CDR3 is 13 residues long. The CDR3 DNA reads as TGTGCCAGTAGTATCGGGGCCCGTGATGGCTACACCTTC. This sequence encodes CASSIGARDGYTF.

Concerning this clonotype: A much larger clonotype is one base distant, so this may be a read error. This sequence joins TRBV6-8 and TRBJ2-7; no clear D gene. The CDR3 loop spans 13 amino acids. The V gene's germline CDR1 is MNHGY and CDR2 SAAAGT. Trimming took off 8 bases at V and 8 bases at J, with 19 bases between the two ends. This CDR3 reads CASGAKETSQQYF. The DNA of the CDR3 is TGTGCCAGCGGTGCAAAAGAGACCAGCCAGCAGTACTTC.

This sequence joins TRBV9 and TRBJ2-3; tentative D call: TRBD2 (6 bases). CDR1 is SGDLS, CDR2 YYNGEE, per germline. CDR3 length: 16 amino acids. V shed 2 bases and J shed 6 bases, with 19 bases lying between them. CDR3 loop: CASSVPSSEGSDTQYF. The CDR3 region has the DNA TGTGCCAGCAGCGTTCCCTCTAGCGAGGGCTCCGATACGCAGTATTTT. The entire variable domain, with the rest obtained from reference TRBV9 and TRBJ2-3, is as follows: DSGVTQTPKHLITATGQRVTLRCSPRSGDLSVYWYQQSLDQGLQFLIQYYNGEERAKGNILERFSAQQFPDLHSELNLSSLELGDSALYFCASSVPSSEGSDTQYFGPGTRLTVL.

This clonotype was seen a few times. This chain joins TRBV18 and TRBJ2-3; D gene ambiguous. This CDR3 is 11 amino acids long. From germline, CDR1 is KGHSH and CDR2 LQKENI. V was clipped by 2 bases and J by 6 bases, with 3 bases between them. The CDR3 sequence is CASSPWDTQYF. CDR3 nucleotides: TGTGCCAGCTCACCATGGGATACGCAGTATTTT. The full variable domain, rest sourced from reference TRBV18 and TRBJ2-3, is NAGVMQNPRHLVRRRGQEARLRCSPMKGHSHVYWYRQLPEEGLKFMVYLQKENIIDESGMPKERFSAEFPKEGPSILRIQQVVRGDSAAYFCASSPWDTQYFGPGTRLTVL.

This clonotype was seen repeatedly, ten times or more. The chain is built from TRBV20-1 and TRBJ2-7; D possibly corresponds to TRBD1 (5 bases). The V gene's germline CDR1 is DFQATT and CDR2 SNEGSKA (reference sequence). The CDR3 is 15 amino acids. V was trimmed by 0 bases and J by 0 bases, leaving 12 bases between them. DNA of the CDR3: TGCAGTGCTAGAGATCAGGACACAGGCTCCTACGAGCAGTACTTC. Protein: CSARDQDTGSYEQYF.

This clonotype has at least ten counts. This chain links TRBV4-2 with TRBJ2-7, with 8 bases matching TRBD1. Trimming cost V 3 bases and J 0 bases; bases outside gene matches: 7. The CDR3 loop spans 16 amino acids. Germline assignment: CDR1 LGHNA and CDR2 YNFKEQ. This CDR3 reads CASSQPPTGASYEQYF. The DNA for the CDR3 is TGTGCCAGCAGCCAGCCCCCGACAGGGGCCTCCTACGAGCAGTACTTC.

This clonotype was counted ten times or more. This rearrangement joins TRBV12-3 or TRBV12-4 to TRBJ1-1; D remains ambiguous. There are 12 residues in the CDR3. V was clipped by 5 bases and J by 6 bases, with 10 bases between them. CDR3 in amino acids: CASSLGEAEAFF. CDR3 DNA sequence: TGTGCCAGCAGTCTTGGTGAGGCTGAAGCTTTCTTT.

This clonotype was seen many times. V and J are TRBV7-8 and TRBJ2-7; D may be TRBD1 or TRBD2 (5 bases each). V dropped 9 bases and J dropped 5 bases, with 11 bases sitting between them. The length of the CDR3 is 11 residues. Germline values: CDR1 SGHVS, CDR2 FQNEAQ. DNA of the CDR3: TGTGCCAGTTTCTCGGGGCACGAGCAGTACTTC. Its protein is CASFSGHEQYF.

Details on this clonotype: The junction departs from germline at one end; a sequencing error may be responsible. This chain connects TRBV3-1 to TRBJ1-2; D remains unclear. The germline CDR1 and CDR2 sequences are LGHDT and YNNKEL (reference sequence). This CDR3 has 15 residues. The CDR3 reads CAGSQAPGEACGYTF. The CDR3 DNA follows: TGCGCCGGCAGCCAAGCGCCCGGGGAGGCTTGTGGCTACACCTTC.

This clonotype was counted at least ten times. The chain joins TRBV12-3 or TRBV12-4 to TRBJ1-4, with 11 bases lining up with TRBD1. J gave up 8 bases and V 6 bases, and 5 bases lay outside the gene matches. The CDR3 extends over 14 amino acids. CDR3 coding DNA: TGTGCCAGCAGGCGGACAGGGGGCGGAGAAAAACTGTTTTTT. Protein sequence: CASRRTGGGEKLFF.

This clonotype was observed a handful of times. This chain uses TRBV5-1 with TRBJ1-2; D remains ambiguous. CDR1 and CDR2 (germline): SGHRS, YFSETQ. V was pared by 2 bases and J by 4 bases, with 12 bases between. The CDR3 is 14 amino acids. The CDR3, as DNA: TGCGCCAGCAGCTTTGTCGGGGAGGGCTATGGCTACACCTTC. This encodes CASSFVGEGYGYTF.

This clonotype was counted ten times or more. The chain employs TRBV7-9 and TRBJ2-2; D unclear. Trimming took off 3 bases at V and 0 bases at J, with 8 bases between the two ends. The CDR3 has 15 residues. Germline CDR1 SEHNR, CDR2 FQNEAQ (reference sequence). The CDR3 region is CASSLRLANTGELFF. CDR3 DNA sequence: TGTGCCAGCAGCTTGCGTTTAGCGAACACCGGGGAGCTGTTTTTT.